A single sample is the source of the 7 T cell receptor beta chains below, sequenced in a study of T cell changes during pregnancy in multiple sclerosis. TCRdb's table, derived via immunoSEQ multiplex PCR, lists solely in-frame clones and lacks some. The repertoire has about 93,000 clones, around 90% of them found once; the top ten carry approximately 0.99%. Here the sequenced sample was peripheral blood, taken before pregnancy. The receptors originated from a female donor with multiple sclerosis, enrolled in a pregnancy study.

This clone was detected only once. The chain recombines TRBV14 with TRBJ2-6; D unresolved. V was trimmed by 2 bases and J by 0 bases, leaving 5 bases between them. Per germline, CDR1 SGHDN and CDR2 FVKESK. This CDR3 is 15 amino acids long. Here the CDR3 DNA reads TGTGCCAGCAGCCAATGGCTCTCTGGGGCCAACGTCCTGACTTTC. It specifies CASSQWLSGANVLTF. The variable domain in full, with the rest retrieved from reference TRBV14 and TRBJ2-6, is EAGVTQFPSHSVIEKGQTVTLRCDPISGHDNLYWYRRVMGKEIKFLLHFVKESKQDESGMPNNRFLAERTGGTYSTLKVQPAELEDSGVYFCASSQWLSGANVLTFGAGSRLTVL.

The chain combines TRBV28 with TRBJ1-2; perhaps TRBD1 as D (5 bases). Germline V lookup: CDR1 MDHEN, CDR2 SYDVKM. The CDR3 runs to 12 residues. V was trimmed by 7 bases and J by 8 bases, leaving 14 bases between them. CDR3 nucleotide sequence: TGTGCCAGCATGCCCCAGGGATCCGGCTACACCTTC. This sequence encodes CASMPQGSGYTF.

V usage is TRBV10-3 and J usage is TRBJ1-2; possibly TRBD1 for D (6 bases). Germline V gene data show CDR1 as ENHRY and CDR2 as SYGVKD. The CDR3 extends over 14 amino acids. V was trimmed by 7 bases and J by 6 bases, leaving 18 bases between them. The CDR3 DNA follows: TGTGCCATCACCGAAGGAGGGGGAGGGAATGGCTACACCTTC. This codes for CAITEGGGGNGYTF.

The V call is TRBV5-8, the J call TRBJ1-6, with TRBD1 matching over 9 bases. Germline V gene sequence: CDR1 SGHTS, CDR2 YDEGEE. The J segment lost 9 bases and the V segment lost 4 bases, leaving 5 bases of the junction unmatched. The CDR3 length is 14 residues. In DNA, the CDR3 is TGTGCCAGCAGCCGGGACAGGGCACGTTCACCCCTCCACTTT. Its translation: CASSRDRARSPLHF. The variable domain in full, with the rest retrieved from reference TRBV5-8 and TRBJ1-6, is EAGVTQSPTHLIKTRGQQATLRCSPISGHTSVYWYQQALGLGLQFLLWYDEGEERNRGNFPPRFSGRQFPNYSSELNVNALELEDSALYLCASSRDRARSPLHFGNGTRLTVT.

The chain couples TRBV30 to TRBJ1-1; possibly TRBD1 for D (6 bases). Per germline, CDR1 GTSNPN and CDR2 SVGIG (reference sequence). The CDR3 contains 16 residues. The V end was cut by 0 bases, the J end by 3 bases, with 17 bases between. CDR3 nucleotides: TGTGCCTGGAGTGTAACAGGGTGGGTTTTGTACACTGAAGCTTTCTTT. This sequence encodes CAWSVTGWVLYTEAFF. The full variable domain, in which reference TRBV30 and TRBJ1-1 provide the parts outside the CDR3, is SQTIHQWPATLVQPVGSPLSLECTVEGTSNPNLYWYRQAAGRGLQLLFYSVGIGQISSEVPQNLSASRPQDRQFILSSKKLLLSDSGFYLCAWSVTGWVLYTEAFFGQGTRLTVV.

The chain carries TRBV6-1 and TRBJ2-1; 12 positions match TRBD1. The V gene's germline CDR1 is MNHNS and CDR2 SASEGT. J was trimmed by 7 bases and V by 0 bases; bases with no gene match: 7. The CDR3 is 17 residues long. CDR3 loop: CASSEAPGTGGMNEQFF. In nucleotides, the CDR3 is TGTGCCAGCAGTGAAGCCCCTGGGACAGGGGGCATGAATGAGCAGTTCTTC.

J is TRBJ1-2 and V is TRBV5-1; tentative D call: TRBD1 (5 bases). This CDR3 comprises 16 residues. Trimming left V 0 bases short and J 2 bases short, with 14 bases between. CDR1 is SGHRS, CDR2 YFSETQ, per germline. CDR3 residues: CASSLGSGDPNYGYTF. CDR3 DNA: TGCGCCAGCAGCTTGGGTTCGGGGGACCCAAACTATGGCTACACCTTC.